Detailed here is one T cell receptor beta chain. Its antigen is still unknown. This sample is drawn from a study of cytomegalovirus exposure and HLA in healthy donors. Turning to the study itself: An earlier analysis found 100 million or so unique TCR beta sequences from around 180 million T cells.

Study results and limitations: It was only CMV serostatus that was available as immune exposure information. Researchers reported in a later analysis that common viral pathogens appeared linked to several top clusters. Researchers reportedly found TCR beta sequences accurately predicted most subjects' HLA-A and HLA-B alleles.

Vbeta (60) and Jbeta (13) primers were used in the PCR. Only in-frame clones appear in the TCRdb table, and some are missing; sequencing was by immunoSEQ multiplex PCR. The sample has around 130,000 clones, about 82% seen once. CDR3 length: 12 amino acids. This clonotype was sampled from a man aged 25 to 40 in good health and CMV-seronegative. Sequenced material: PBMCs. The chain has TRBV7-5 and TRBJ2-7; the D call of TRBD1 is as the table states it, not checked on the DNA. TRBV7-5 is an annotated pseudogene. CDR3 bases: TGTGCCAGAAGCCCCATGCGGACAGTCCAGTACTTC. Protein: CARSPMRTVQYF.